This TCR beta chain was sequenced during a study of read filtering for tumor transcriptome and immune sequencing. About the study: Transcriptome libraries were built from DNase-treated RNA. RNA-seq yielded only about 75 to 1,400 TCR reads, IR-seq about 4.05 to 11 million.

Trimming took 0 bases from V and 6 from J, leaving 14 bases between them. The CDR3 covers 15 residues. The germline gives CDR1 LGHDT, CDR2 YNNKEL (reference sequence). Molecular barcoded adaptors covering alpha/delta and beta/gamma chains were used on 400 ng RNA. One entry per CDR3 protein, called by TCRdb with MiXCR from the reads. The repertoire includes 40,000 or so distinct CDR3 sequences, around an eighth of them detected once, and less than 9% sits in the top ten. The table lists this clonotype with many counts. Sequences were obtained from a population of CD138-negative cells sorted from bone marrow. The V call is TRBV3-1, the J call TRBJ1-1; D possibly corresponds to TRBD1 (5 bases). The sequence derives from a donor aged 40 or older with multiple myeloma. CDR3 sequence (DNA): TGTGCCAGCAGCCAAGAGGGGGGGATAGTCCCTGAAGCTTTCTTT. Translated: CASSQEGGIVPEAFF. The full variable domain, completed using reference TRBV3-1 and TRBJ1-1, is DTAVSQTPKYLVTQMGNDKSIKCEQNLGHDTMYWYKQDSKKFLKIMFSYNNKELIINETVPNRFSPKSPDKAHLNLHINSLELGDSAVYFCASSQEGGIVPEAFFGQGTRLTVV.